These 21 T cell receptor beta chains originate from one sample sequenced in a study of cytomegalovirus exposure and HLA in healthy donors. Both 60 Vbeta primers and 13 Jbeta primers went into the PCR. Profiling relied on immunoSEQ multiplex PCR, and the TCRdb table lists in-frame clones only, not all of them. The sample has about 150,000 clones, 75% to 85% seen once; the top ten hold roughly 5.9%. Source material: PBMCs. These receptor sequences come from a woman aged 40-49 years in good health and CMV-seropositive.

The chain links TRBV9 to TRBJ2-5; 7 bases line up with TRBD2. Germline V gene data show CDR1 as SGDLS and CDR2 as YYNGEE. This CDR3 contains 15 residues. Trimming removed 0 bases from V and 7 bases from J; junction bases left unmatched: 9. DNA of the CDR3: TGTGCCAGCAGCGTAGGGGCGGGAGAAACGGCGACCCAGTACTTC. This encodes CASSVGAGETATQYF.

The J gene is TRBJ1-6, the V gene TRBV4-2; possible D gene TRBD1, 5 bases. Per germline, CDR1 LGHNA and CDR2 YNFKEQ. This CDR3 comprises 14 residues. Trimming pared 4 bases from V and 7 bases from J, leaving 11 bases between. The DNA of the CDR3 is TGTGCCAGCAGCCCTGGGGCTCGGAATTCACCCCTCCACTTT. It codes for CASSPGARNSPLHF.

The chain is built from TRBV18 and TRBJ1-5; TRBD1 matches 9 bases. V lost 2 bases and J lost 7; bases outside the gene matches: 6. CDR3 length equals 15 residues. Germline CDR1 is KGHSH and CDR2 is LQKENI. In DNA, the CDR3 is TGTGCCAGCTCACCAAAGGGACAGGGAGGACAGCCCCAGCATTTT. It translates to CASSPKGQGGQPQHF. The full variable domain, in which reference TRBV18 and TRBJ1-5 provide the parts outside the CDR3, is NAGVMQNPRHLVRRRGQEARLRCSPMKGHSHVYWYRQLPEEGLKFMVYLQKENIIDESGMPKERFSAEFPKEGPSILRIQQVVRGDSAAYFCASSPKGQGGQPQHFGDGTRLSIL.

V is TRBV4-1 and J is TRBJ2-1, with 8 bases fitting TRBD2. CDR1 and CDR2 from the germline V gene are MGHRA and YSYEKL. This CDR3 is 20 amino acids long. V lost 0 bases to trimming and J lost 5 bases; unmatched junction nucleotides: 18. CDR3 sequence reads: CASSQDPGLAFSYADNEQFF. The CDR3 region has the DNA TGCGCCAGCAGCCAAGATCCTGGACTAGCCTTTAGTTATGCCGACAATGAGCAGTTCTTC.

This chain's CDR3 is CASSPRDRNTGELFF. CDR3 sequence (DNA): TGTGCCAGTAGTCCCCGGGACAGGAACACCGGGGAGCTGTTTTTT. The chain recombines TRBV19 with TRBJ2-2; 7 bases are a match to TRBD1. The V and J ends lost 5 bases and 1 base, in that order; junction bases with no gene match: 4. The CDR3 runs to 15 residues. CDR1 and CDR2 (germline): LNHDA, SQIVND (reference sequence).

This chain joins TRBV5-5 and TRBJ2-7; D might be TRBD2 (5 bases). The V end lost 5 bases, the J end lost 4 bases, and 16 bases lay between the germline ends. Germline V gene sequence: CDR1 SGHKS, CDR2 YYEKEE (reference sequence). This CDR3 region has 14 residues. The chain's CDR3 is CASSTFGESYEQYF. The CDR3 bases are TGTGCCAGCAGTACCTTCGGGGAAAGTTACGAGCAGTACTTC.

This clone was detected once. V gene TRBV5-4 combines with J gene TRBJ2-3, with D perhaps matching TRBD2 (5 bases). Trimming pared 0 bases from V and 0 bases from J, leaving 14 bases between. The CDR3 consists of 17 residues. Germline V lookup: CDR1 SGHNT, CDR2 YYREEE (reference sequence). The DNA of the CDR3 is TGTGCCAGCAGCTTGGGTTCCGAGCGGCCCAGCACAGATACGCAGTATTTT. This encodes CASSLGSERPSTDTQYF. Filled out from reference TRBV5-4 and TRBJ2-3, the complete variable domain reads ETGVTQSPTHLIKTRGQQVTLRCSSQSGHNTVSWYQQALGQGPQFIFQYYREEENGRGNFPPRFSGLQFPNYSSELNVNALELDDSALYLCASSLGSERPSTDTQYFGPGTRLTVL.

The J gene is TRBJ1-2, the V gene TRBV6-1; 7 nucleotides agree with TRBD1. Germline assignment: CDR1 MNHNS and CDR2 SASEGT. The CDR3 length is 16 residues. V was clipped by 4 bases and J by 1 base; unmatched bases: 9. CDR3 sequence (DNA): TGTGCCAGCAGTGGAGATTCGGCAGGGGGTAACTATGGCTACACCTTC. It codes for CASSGDSAGGNYGYTF.

This clone was detected once. The CDR3 spells CASSSYSGTSGTPLGNEQFF. CDR3 sequence (DNA): TGTGCCAGCAGTTCCTACTCCGGGACTAGCGGGACCCCTCTGGGGAATGAGCAGTTCTTC. The chain is built from TRBV28 and TRBJ2-1, with 13 bases matching TRBD2. Germline V gives CDR1 MDHEN, CDR2 SYDVKM. This CDR3 has 20 residues. The junction had 19 bases not matched to a gene; V was cut back by 4 bases and J by 7 bases.

This chain uses TRBV27 with TRBJ1-6; 7 bases line up with TRBD1. The CDR3 totals 15 residues. V shed 11 bases, J shed 6 bases, and the junction held 13 bases outside the gene matches. The germline V gene has CDR1 MNHEY and CDR2 SMNVEV (reference sequence). The CDR3, as DNA: TGTGCCTCAAAGAGCTGGGACAGTTTTAATTCACCCCTCCACTTT. This encodes CASKSWDSFNSPLHF.

The gene calls are TRBV4-1 and TRBJ2-7; 8 bases line up with TRBD2. V trimming: 0 bases; J trimming: 4 bases; junction bases outside the gene matches: 11. Germline assignment: CDR1 MGHRA and CDR2 YSYEKL. The CDR3 has 17 residues. For the CDR3, the DNA is TGCGCCAGCAGCCAAGAGGAGATAGCGGGAAATGGGTACGAGCAGTACTTC. Its protein product is CASSQEEIAGNGYEQYF.

This chain uses TRBV7-9 with TRBJ2-1; D may be TRBD2 (5 bases). Germline-derived CDR1 and CDR2 are SEHNR and FQNEAQ (reference sequence). V lost 6 bases, J lost 6 bases, and 21 bases lay in between. The CDR3 sequence is 16 residues long. CDR3 sequence (DNA): TGTGCCAGCAGACCCTCGTCCTTAGCGAGCGCCAATGAGCAGTTCTTC. It codes for CASRPSSLASANEQFF.

The chain links TRBV5-4 to TRBJ1-2; tentative D call: TRBD1 (5 bases). The CDR3 has 15 residues. From germline, CDR1 is SGHNT and CDR2 YYREEE (reference sequence). Trimming took 0 bases from V and 4 from J, leaving 13 bases between them. The CDR3 DNA reads TGTGCCAGCAGCTTGGAGGGACTAAAAGCCTATGGCTACACCTTC. Protein product: CASSLEGLKAYGYTF.

The count of this clone is one. This chain joins TRBV28 and TRBJ2-2, with TRBD1 matching over 9 bases. CDR1 is MDHEN and CDR2 is SYDVKM in the germline V gene. CDR3 length equals 16 residues. V lost 4 bases, J lost 4 bases, and 7 bases stayed unmatched. CDR3 nucleotides: TGTGCCAGCAGTTCGCAGGGACAGGGTAGCACCGGGGAGCTGTTTTTT. Its translation: CASSSQGQGSTGELFF.

The CDR3 DNA reads as TGTGCCAGCAGCGTATATACTAGCGGGAACTACGAGCAGTACTTC. Translating gives CASSVYTSGNYEQYF. The genes are TRBV9 and TRBJ2-7; 10 nucleotides line up with TRBD2. CDR3 size: 15 residues. V lost 1 base, J lost 3 bases, and 4 bases stayed unmatched. Germline V gene data show CDR1 as SGDLS and CDR2 as YYNGEE.

The V and J genes are TRBV5-1 and TRBJ2-7, with TRBD1 matching 9 bases. The ends lost 0 bases at V and 5 bases at J; junction bases unmatched: 15. Germline CDR1 reads SGHRS; CDR2 reads YFSETQ. The CDR3 has 18 amino acids. CDR3 region: CASSLGDRVKRINDEQYF. CDR3 nucleotide sequence: TGCGCCAGCAGCTTGGGGGACAGGGTCAAAAGGATTAACGACGAGCAGTACTTC.

This clone was observed a single time. The chain employs TRBV5-4 and TRBJ2-6; the D gene is possibly TRBD2 (5 bases). Germline assignment: CDR1 SGHNT and CDR2 YYREEE (reference sequence). The CDR3 runs 15 residues. The germline V and J ends were trimmed by 0 bases and 2 bases, with 6 bases remaining between them. In nucleotides, the CDR3 is TGTGCCAGCAGCTTGGGAGGGACTGGGGCCAACGTCCTGACTTTC. Its translation is CASSLGGTGANVLTF. The full variable domain, with the rest looked up from reference TRBV5-4 and TRBJ2-6, is ETGVTQSPTHLIKTRGQQVTLRCSSQSGHNTVSWYQQALGQGPQFIFQYYREEENGRGNFPPRFSGLQFPNYSSELNVNALELDDSALYLCASSLGGTGANVLTFGAGSRLTVL.

The gene calls are TRBV19 and TRBJ1-1; D remains unclear. Germline lookup yields CDR1 LNHDA and CDR2 SQIVND (reference sequence). CDR3 length: 15 residues. V was clipped by 3 bases and J by 1 base, with 12 bases between them. The DNA for the CDR3 is TGTGCCAGTAGTATCGGAGGTTGGCAGAACACTGAAGCTTTCTTT. Its translation: CASSIGGWQNTEAFF.

The rearrangement uses TRBV14 and TRBJ2-7; TRBD2 might be the D (6 bases). This CDR3 region has 11 residues. CDR1 and CDR2 (germline): SGHDN, FVKESK. V was clipped by 3 bases and J by 11 bases, with 11 bases between them. The CDR3 loop reads CASSQGGEEYF. The CDR3 DNA sequence: TGTGCCAGCAGCCAGGGGGGTGAGGAGTACTTC.

In its sample, this clone was seen once. The V and J genes are TRBV21-1 and TRBJ1-2. TRBV21-1 is deemed a pseudogene. The length of the CDR3 is 15 residues. CDR3 nucleotide sequence: TGTGCCAGCAGCAAAGACCGGGAAAGGTACTATGGCTACACCTTC. This codes for CASSKDRERYYGYTF.

This clone appeared once. This chain joins TRBV19 and TRBJ2-7; TRBD1 is a possible D gene (6 bases). Per germline, CDR1 LNHDA and CDR2 SQIVND (reference sequence). CDR3 size: 17 residues. V was cut by 5 bases and J by 4 bases, with 24 bases left in between. The CDR3 nucleotides are TGTGCCAGTAGTTTAACGCACGACAGGCAATCGGGTTACGAGCAGTACTTC. Its translation: CASSLTHDRQSGYEQYF.